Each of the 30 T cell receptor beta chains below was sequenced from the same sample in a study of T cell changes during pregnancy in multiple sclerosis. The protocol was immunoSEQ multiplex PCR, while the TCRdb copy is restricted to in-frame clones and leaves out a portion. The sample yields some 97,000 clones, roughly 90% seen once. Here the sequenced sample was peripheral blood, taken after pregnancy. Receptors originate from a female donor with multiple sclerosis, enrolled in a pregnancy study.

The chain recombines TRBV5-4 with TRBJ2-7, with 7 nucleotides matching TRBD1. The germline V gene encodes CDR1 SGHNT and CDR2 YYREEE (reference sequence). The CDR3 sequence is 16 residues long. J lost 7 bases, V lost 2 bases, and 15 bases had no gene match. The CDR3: CASSFPLVGTEGEQYF. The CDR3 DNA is TGTGCCAGCAGCTTCCCCCTTGTCGGGACAGAGGGAGAGCAGTACTTC.

In nucleotides, the CDR3 is TGTGCCAGCAGCGTAGCGCGGGGGGGCGGTGAGCAGTTCTTC. Protein product: CASSVARGGGEQFF. This chain connects TRBV9 to TRBJ2-1; 9 nucleotides match TRBD2. The germline V gene encodes CDR1 SGDLS and CDR2 YYNGEE. J lost 9 bases, V lost 0 bases, and 4 bases had no gene match. This CDR3 region has 14 residues.

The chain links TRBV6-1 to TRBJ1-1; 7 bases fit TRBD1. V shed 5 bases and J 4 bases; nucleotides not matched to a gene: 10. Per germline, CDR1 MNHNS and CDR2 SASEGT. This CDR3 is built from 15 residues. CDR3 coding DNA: TGTGCCAGCAGTCGTCAGACAGGGATGAGCACTGAAGCTTTCTTT. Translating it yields CASSRQTGMSTEAFF.

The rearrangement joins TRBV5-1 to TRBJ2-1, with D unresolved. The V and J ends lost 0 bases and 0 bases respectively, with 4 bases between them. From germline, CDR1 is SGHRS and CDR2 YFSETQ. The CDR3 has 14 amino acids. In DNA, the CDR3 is TGCGCCAGCAGCTTGGCGGGCTCCTACAATGAGCAGTTCTTC. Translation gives CASSLAGSYNEQFF.

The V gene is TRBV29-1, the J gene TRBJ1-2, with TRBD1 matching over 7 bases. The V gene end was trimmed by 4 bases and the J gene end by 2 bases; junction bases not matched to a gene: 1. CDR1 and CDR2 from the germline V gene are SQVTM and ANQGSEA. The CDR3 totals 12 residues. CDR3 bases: TGCAGCGTTGTACAGGGGAACTATGGCTACACCTTC. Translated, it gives CSVVQGNYGYTF. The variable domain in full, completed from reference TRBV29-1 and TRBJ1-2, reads SAVISQKPSRDICQRGTSLTIQCQVDSQVTMMFWYRQQPGQSLTLIATANQGSEATYESGFVIDKFPISRPNLTFSTLTVSNMSPEDSSIYLCSVVQGNYGYTFGSGTRLTVV.

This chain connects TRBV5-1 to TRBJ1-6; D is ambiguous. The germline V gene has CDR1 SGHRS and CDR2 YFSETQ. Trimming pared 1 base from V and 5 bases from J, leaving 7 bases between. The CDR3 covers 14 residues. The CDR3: CASSLSVNNSPLHF. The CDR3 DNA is TGCGCCAGCAGCTTGTCAGTCAATAATTCACCCCTCCACTTT. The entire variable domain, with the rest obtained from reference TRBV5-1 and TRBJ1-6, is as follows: KAGVTQTPRYLIKTRGQQVTLSCSPISGHRSVSWYQQTPGQGLQFLFEYFSETQRNKGNFPGRFSGRQFSNSRSEMNVSTLELGDSALYLCASSLSVNNSPLHFGNGTRLTVT.

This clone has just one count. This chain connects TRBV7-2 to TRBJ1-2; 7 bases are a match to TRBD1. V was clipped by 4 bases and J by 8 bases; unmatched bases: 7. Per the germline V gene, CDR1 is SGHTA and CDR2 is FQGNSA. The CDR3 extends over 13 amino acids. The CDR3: CASSYDRAGGYTF. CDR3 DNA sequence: TGTGCCAGCAGCTATGACAGGGCGGGAGGCTACACCTTC.

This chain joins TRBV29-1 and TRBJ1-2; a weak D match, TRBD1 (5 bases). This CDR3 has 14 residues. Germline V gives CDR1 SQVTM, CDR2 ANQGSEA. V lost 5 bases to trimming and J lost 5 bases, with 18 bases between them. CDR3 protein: CSVNLETAGYGYTF. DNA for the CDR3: TGCAGCGTTAACCTAGAGACAGCGGGTTATGGCTACACCTTC.

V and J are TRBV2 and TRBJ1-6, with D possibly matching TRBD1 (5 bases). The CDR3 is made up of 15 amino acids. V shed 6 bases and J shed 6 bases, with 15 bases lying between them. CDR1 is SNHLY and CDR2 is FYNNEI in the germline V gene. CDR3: CASRDLRDSNSPLHF. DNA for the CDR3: TGTGCCAGCAGGGATTTACGAGACAGTAATTCACCCCTCCACTTT.

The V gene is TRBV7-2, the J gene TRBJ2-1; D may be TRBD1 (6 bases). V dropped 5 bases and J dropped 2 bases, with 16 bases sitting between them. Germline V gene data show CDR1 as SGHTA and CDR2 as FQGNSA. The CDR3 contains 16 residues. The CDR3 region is CASSAGQLQAYNEQFF. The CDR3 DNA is TGTGCCAGCAGCGCTGGACAGCTACAAGCCTACAATGAGCAGTTCTTC.

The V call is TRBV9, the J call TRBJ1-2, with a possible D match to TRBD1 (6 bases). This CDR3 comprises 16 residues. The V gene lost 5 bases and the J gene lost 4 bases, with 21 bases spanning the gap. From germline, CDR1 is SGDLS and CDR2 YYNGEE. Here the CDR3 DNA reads TGTGCCAGCAGTGGGACACGGGGCAGGGCGGGCTATGGCTACACCTTC. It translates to CASSGTRGRAGYGYTF.

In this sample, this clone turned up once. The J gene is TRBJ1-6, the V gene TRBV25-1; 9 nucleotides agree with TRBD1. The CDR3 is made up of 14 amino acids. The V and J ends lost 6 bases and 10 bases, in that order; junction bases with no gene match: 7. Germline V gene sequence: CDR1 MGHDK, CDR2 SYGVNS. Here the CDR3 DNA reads TGTGCCAGCAGACCCGGGACAGGGACCTCACCCCTCCACTTT. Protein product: CASRPGTGTSPLHF.

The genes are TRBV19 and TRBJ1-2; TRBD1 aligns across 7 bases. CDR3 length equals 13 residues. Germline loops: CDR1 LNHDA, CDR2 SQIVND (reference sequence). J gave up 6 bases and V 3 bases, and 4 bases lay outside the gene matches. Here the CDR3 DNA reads TGTGCCAGTAGTATGGACAGGAGGAATGGCTACACCTTC. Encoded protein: CASSMDRRNGYTF.

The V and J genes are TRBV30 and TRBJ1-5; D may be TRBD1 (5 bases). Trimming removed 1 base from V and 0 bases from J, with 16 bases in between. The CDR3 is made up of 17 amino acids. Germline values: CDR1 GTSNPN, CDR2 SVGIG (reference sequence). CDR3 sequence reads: CAWSGRDSSGSNQPQHF. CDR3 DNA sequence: TGTGCCTGGAGTGGCCGGGACTCCAGTGGTAGCAATCAGCCCCAGCATTTT.

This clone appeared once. For the CDR3, the DNA is TGTGCCAGCAGCGTAGACCCCGTCAGGGTCACTGAAGCTTTCTTT. It is translated as CASSVDPVRVTEAFF. J is TRBJ1-1 and V is TRBV9, with a possible D match to TRBD1 (5 bases). The length of the CDR3 is 15 residues. Trimming left V 0 bases short and J 4 bases short, with 13 bases between. Germline values: CDR1 SGDLS, CDR2 YYNGEE.

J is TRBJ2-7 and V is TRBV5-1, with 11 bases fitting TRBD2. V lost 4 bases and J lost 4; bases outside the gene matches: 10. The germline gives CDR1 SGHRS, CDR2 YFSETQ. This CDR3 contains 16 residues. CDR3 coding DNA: TGCGCCAGCAGCCCTACCCCTAGCGGGAGGTTGTACGAGCAGTACTTC. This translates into CASSPTPSGRLYEQYF.

The CDR3 DNA is TGTGCCAGCAGCTTGGGCGGAACCCTCGCAGATACGCAGTATTTT. It is translated as CASSLGGTLADTQYF. J is TRBJ2-3 and V is TRBV5-4; D gene unclear. Trimming pared 0 bases from V and 4 bases from J, leaving 12 bases between. The CDR3 length is 15 residues. Looked up from germline, CDR1 is SGHNT and CDR2 is YYREEE (reference sequence).

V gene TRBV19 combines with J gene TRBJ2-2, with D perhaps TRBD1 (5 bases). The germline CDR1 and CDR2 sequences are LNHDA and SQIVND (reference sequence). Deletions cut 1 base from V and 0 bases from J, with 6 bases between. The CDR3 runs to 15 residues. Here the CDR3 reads CASSIAGTNTGELFF. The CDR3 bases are TGTGCCAGTAGTATAGCAGGGACGAACACCGGGGAGCTGTTTTTT.

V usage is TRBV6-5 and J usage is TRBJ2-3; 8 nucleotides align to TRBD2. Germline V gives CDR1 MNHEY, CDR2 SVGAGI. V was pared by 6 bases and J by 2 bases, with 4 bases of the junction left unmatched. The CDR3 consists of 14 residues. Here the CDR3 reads CASRAGELTDTQYF. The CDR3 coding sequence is TGTGCCAGCAGAGCGGGGGAGCTCACAGATACGCAGTATTTT.

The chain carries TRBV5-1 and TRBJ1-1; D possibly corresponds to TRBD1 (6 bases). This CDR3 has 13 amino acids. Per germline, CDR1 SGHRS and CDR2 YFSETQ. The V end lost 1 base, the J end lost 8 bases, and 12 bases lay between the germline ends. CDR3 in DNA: TGCGCCAGCAGCTTGACAGGGCTCTTAGAAGCTTTCTTT. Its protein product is CASSLTGLLEAFF.

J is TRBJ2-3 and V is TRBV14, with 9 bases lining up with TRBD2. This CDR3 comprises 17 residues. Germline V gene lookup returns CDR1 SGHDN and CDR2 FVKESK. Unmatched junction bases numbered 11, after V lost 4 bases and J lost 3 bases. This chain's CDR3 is CASSRAGGPFGTDTQYF. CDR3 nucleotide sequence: TGTGCCAGCAGCCGGGCGGGAGGGCCCTTTGGGACAGATACGCAGTATTTT.

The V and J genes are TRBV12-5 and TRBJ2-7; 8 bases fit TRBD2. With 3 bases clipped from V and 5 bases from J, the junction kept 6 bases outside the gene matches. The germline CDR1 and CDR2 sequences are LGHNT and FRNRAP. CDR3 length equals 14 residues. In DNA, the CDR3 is TGTGCTAGTGGTTTAAGCGGGGGTTCCCACGAGCAGTACTTC. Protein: CASGLSGGSHEQYF.

Here the CDR3 reads CASSNRQGAYSNQPQHF. DNA of the CDR3: TGTGCCAGCAGTAACCGACAGGGGGCATATAGCAATCAGCCCCAGCATTTT. The V and J genes are TRBV28 and TRBJ1-5; 10 nucleotides agree with TRBD1. The length of the CDR3 is 17 residues. CDR1 and CDR2 from the germline V gene are MDHEN and SYDVKM. The ends lost 5 bases at V and 0 bases at J; junction bases unmatched: 7.

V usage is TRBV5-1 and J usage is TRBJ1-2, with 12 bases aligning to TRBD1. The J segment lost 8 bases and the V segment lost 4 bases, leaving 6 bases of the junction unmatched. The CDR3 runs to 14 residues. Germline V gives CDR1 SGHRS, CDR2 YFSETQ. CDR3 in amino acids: CASSTGQGAWGYTF. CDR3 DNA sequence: TGCGCCAGCAGCACGGGACAGGGGGCGTGGGGCTACACCTTC.

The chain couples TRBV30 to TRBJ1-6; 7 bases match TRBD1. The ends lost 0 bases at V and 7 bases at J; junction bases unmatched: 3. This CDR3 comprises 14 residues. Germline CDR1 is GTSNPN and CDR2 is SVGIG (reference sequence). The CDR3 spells CAWSVAGGNSPLHF. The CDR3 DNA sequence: TGTGCCTGGAGTGTGGCAGGGGGGAATTCACCCCTCCACTTT.

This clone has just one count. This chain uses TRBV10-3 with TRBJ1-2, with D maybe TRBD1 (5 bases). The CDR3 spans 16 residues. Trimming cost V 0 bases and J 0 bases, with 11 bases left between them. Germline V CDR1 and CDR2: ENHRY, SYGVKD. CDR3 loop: CAISESISGANYGYTF. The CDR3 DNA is TGTGCCATCAGTGAGTCGATATCGGGGGCTAACTATGGCTACACCTTC.

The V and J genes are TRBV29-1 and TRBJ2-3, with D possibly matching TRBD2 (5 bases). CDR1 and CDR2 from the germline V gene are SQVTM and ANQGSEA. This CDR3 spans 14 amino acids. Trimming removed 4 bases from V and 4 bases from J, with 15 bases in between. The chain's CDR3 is CSVVTAEGADTQYF. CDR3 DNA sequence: TGCAGCGTTGTAACGGCCGAGGGTGCAGATACGCAGTATTTT.

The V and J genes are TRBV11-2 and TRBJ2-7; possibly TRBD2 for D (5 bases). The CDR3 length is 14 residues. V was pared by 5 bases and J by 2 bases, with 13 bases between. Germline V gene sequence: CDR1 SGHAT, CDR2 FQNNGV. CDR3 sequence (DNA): TGTGCCAGCAGCCTCCGGACGGGGACCTACGAGCAGTACTTC. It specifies CASSLRTGTYEQYF.

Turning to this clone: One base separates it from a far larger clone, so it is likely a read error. The CDR3 spells CASSQDPVSGANVLTF. Written as DNA, the CDR3 is TGCGCCAGCAGCCAAGATCCGGTCTCTGGGGCCAACGTCCTGACTTTC. This sequence joins TRBV4-3 and TRBJ2-6; D unresolved. Germline V lookup: CDR1 LGHNA, CDR2 YSLEER. The CDR3 has 16 amino acids. The V gene lost 0 bases and the J gene lost 0 bases, with 6 bases spanning the gap.

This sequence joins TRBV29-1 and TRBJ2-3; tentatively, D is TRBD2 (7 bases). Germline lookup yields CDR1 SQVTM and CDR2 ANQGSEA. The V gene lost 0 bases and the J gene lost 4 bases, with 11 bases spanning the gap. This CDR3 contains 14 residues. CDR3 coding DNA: TGCAGCGTTGAAGATCACGGGGGGCCAGATACGCAGTATTTT. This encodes CSVEDHGGPDTQYF.